A single T cell receptor beta chain is shown here with its context. Antigen specificity is unknown. This entry comes from a study of shared clonotypes between healthy human individuals. Study-wide points: It was only blood that was sampled, and tissue repertoires likely differ.

Generated by immunoSEQ multiplex PCR, the TCRdb table keeps only in-frame clones and is missing some. The sample consists of some 900,000 clones, 70% to 85% of them appearing once. Germline V lookup: CDR1 GTSNPN, CDR2 SVGIG (reference sequence). The CDR3 length is 13 residues. The V and J ends lost 8 bases and 6 bases respectively, with 20 bases between them. This clonotype was sampled from a man aged 18 to 30 in good health. Source material: memory CD4+ T cells sorted from blood. Subset described: CD45RA-negative fraction. V and J are TRBV30 and TRBJ2-7; tentative D call: TRBD1 (6 bases). CDR3 sequence reads: CARSVQGVSEQYF. The DNA of the CDR3 is TGTGCCCGGTCCGTACAGGGAGTCTCCGAGCAGTACTTC.